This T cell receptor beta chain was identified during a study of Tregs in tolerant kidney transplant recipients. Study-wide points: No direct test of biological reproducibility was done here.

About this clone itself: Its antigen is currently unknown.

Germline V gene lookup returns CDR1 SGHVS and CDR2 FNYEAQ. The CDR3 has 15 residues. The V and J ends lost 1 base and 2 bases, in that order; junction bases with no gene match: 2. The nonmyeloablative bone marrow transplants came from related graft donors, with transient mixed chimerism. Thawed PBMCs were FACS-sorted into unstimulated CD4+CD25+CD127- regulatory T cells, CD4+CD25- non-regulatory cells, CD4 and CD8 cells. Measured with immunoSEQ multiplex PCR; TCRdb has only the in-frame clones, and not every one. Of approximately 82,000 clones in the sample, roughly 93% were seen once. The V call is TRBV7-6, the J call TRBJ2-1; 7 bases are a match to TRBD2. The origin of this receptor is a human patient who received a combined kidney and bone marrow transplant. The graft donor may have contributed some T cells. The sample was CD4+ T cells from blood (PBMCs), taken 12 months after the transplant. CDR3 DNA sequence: TGTGCCAGCAGCTTAGAGCGGGGCCCCTACAATGAGCAGTTCTTC. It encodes CASSLERGPYNEQFF.